This T cell receptor beta chain is from a study of T cell repertoires in cytomegalovirus infection. Across the whole study: Signatures in public TCR beta sequences pointed to both CMV infection and matching HLA type.

Notes on this clonotype: A much larger clone lies one base from this, so it may be a read error.

TCRdb reanalysed the reads using MiXCR and keeps one entry per CDR3 protein. Here the sample spans around 450,000 distinct CDR3 sequences, 30% to 40% being singletons. This CDR3 has 16 residues. Looked up from germline, CDR1 is SGHVS and CDR2 is FNYEAQ. The clonotype was recovered from a human donor in good health (CMV status not recorded). Some clones in this sample may be carry-over from other donors' samples. The chain links TRBV7-6 to TRBJ1-6, with D possibly TRBD1 on 5 matching bases. Sequenced input: PBMCs. CDR3 sequence (DNA): TGTGCCAGCAGCTTGTCAGGGAGCTCCTATAATTCACTCCTCCACTTT. Protein product: CASSLSGSSYNSLLHF.